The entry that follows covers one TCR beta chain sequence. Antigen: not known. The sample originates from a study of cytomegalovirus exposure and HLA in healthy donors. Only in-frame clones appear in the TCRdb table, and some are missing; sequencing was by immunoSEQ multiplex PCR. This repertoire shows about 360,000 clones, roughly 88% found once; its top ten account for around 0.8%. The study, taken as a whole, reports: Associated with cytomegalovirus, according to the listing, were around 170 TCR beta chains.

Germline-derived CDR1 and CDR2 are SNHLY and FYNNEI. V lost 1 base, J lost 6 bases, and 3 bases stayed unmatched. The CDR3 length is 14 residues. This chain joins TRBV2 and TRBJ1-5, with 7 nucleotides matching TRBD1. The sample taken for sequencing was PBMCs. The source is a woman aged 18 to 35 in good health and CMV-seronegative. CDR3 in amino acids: CASSEEGGGQPQHF. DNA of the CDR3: TGTGCCAGCAGTGAAGAAGGGGGCGGTCAGCCCCAGCATTTT.